This TCR beta chain was obtained from a study of T-cell memory formation after mild COVID-19. This clonotype occurred a few times. TCRdb called the 5' RACE reads again in MiXCR, with one record for every CDR3 protein. The sample consists of a few hundred thousand distinct CDR3 sequences, 20% of them appearing once. The CDR3 has 14 residues. Germline V gene lookup returns CDR1 LGHNA and CDR2 YNFKEQ. Deletions cut 1 base from V and 0 bases from J, with 6 bases between. Input material: PBMCs or a T cell subset sorted from them (not recorded which). This clonotype originated in a young man who had mild COVID-19 (a few samples of this study predate the infection). Cell type and time point are not known. The chain uses TRBV4-2 and TRBJ2-5, with D uncertain. The DNA of the CDR3 is TGTGCCAGCAGCCAAGTTGCGGACCAAGAGACCCAGTACTTC. It encodes CASSQVADQETQYF.